Below are 8 T cell receptor beta chains sequenced from a single sample in a study of Graves' ophthalmopathy and Graves' hyperthyroidism. Beta-chain TCR CDR3 regions were amplified from RNA transcripts. RT-PCR with HTBI primers came first, then second-round multiplex PCR. TCRdb independently ran MiXCR on the multiplex PCR reads; one entry per CDR3 protein. The sample lists some 350,000 distinct CDR3 sequences, about 18% seen once, with approximately 2.4% in the top ten. Sequenced input: peripheral blood. These receptors were taken from an adult woman with stable Graves' hyperthyroidism.

This clonotype was detected ten times or more. CDR3 region: CSARKDHEQYF. The CDR3 DNA follows: TGCAGTGCTAGAAAGGACCACGAGCAGTACTTC. The J gene is TRBJ2-7, the V gene TRBV20-1; D unresolved. The length of the CDR3 is 11 residues. Per the germline V gene, CDR1 is DFQATT and CDR2 is SNEGSKA (reference sequence). V dropped 2 bases and J dropped 5 bases, with 7 bases sitting between them.

The chain has TRBV29-1 and TRBJ2-2, with TRBD1 matching over 7 bases. The CDR3 runs to 14 residues. Germline assignment: CDR1 SQVTM and CDR2 ANQGSEA. V lost 4 bases and J lost 6; bases outside the gene matches: 8. The CDR3 is CSVVDGTVAGELFF. DNA of the CDR3: TGCAGCGTTGTTGACGGGACAGTCGCCGGGGAGCTGTTTTTT.

This clonotype showed up many times. The rearrangement joins TRBV18 to TRBJ2-7, with 9 bases matching TRBD2. Trimming took 0 bases from V and 4 from J; bases not matched to a gene: 4. The CDR3 sequence is 15 residues long. Germline CDR1 reads KGHSH; CDR2 reads LQKENI. The CDR3 loop is CASSPPDSGSYEQYF. In DNA, the CDR3 is TGTGCCAGCTCACCACCCGATAGCGGGAGTTACGAGCAGTACTTC.

This clonotype was seen ten or more times. V gene TRBV28 combines with J gene TRBJ2-7; 12 positions agree with TRBD2. The ends lost 3 bases at V and 6 bases at J; junction bases unmatched: 6. The germline V gene has CDR1 MDHEN and CDR2 SYDVKM. This CDR3 has 15 residues. DNA for the CDR3: TGTGCCAGCAGTTTGGTGCGACTAGCGGGAGCCGAGCAGTACTTC. Protein: CASSLVRLAGAEQYF.

This clonotype was picked up many times. The chain recombines TRBV27 with TRBJ1-1; D is perhaps TRBD1 (5 bases). The CDR3 contains 16 residues. Germline loops: CDR1 MNHEY, CDR2 SMNVEV (reference sequence). Trimming took 3 bases from V and 11 from J, leaving 25 bases between them. CDR3: CASSFGKGRVVGRAFF. The CDR3, as DNA: TGTGCCAGCAGTTTCGGGAAGGGCAGGGTAGTAGGTAGGGCTTTCTTT.

This clonotype was observed many times. The J gene is TRBJ1-2, the V gene TRBV6-5, with TRBD1 matching 10 bases. The CDR3 covers 16 residues. After removal of 3 bases from V and 0 bases from J, the junction contained 4 bases not matched to a gene. Germline values: CDR1 MNHEY, CDR2 SVGAGI. The DNA for the CDR3 is TGTGCCAGCAGTTATTACGGGACAGGGGCTAACTATGGCTACACCTTC. Protein: CASSYYGTGANYGYTF.

This clonotype was observed at least ten times. The V gene is TRBV12-3 or TRBV12-4, the J gene TRBJ2-5, with 10 bases that match TRBD2. CDR3 length equals 15 residues. The V and J ends lost 6 bases and 1 base, in that order; junction bases with no gene match: 5. In nucleotides, the CDR3 is TGTGCCAGCAGCCGTAGCGGGAGGATCCAAGAGACCCAGTACTTC. Its translation is CASSRSGRIQETQYF.

This clonotype was detected many times. The V call is TRBV12-3 or TRBV12-4, the J call TRBJ1-1; D ambiguous. This CDR3 region has 13 residues. The V and J ends lost 1 base and 7 bases respectively, with 10 bases between them. Written as DNA, the CDR3 is TGTGCCAGCAGTTTAGGTGGGTGGGGTGAAGCTTTCTTT. It specifies CASSLGGWGEAFF.